One and the same sample provided the 21 T cell receptor beta chains below, sequenced in a study of blood T cell repertoires in COVID-19 (dated by TCRdb to about 2020). The method was the immunoSEQ multiplex PCR assay. Entries here come from immuneACCESS through TCRdb and include only in-frame sequences with V and J called. Some clones fail to appear in such tables; in the studies checked, an unresolved V gene covers under half of the shortfall, and the cause of the remainder is unknown. Recorded for this sample are about 68,000 clones; 75% to 95% of them occurred a single time. Just under 7.5% of the sample goes to the ten largest clones. Sequenced material: peripheral blood. The receptors shown here come from a middle-aged man with COVID-19, enrolled during active disease.

The rearrangement uses TRBV19 and TRBJ1-5; tentatively, D is TRBD1 (5 bases). Trimming pared 3 bases from V and 9 bases from J, leaving 15 bases between. Looked up from germline, CDR1 is LNHDA and CDR2 is SQIVND (reference sequence). The CDR3 has 14 residues. The CDR3 reads CASSMGGEGPPQHF. The CDR3 DNA follows: TGTGCCAGTAGTATGGGGGGAGAAGGGCCGCCCCAGCATTTT.

V usage is TRBV2 and J usage is TRBJ2-2, with 7 bases identical to TRBD1. In germline, CDR1 is SNHLY, CDR2 FYNNEI. V trimming: 4 bases; J trimming: 7 bases; junction bases outside the gene matches: 3. The CDR3 sequence is 13 residues long. The CDR3 is CASSGQGDGELFF. DNA of the CDR3: TGTGCCAGCAGTGGGCAGGGGGACGGGGAGCTGTTTTTT.

The chain joins TRBV11-2 to TRBJ1-1; unclear D gene. This CDR3 has 12 residues. Germline assignment: CDR1 SGHAT and CDR2 FQNNGV. The germline V and J ends were trimmed by 5 bases and 10 bases, with 14 bases remaining between them. CDR3 sequence: CASSPPVKRAFF. CDR3 sequence (DNA): TGTGCCAGCAGCCCACCGGTGAAACGAGCTTTCTTT.

The V gene is TRBV7-2, the J gene TRBJ2-5, with D possibly matching TRBD2 (5 bases). V lost 6 bases and J 2 bases, leaving 13 bases between the germline ends. Germline lookup yields CDR1 SGHTA and CDR2 FQGNSA. There are 14 residues in the CDR3. The CDR3 loop is CASRKPRGQETQYF. CDR3 in DNA: TGTGCCAGCAGAAAACCACGGGGACAAGAGACCCAGTACTTC.

The genes are TRBV6-5 and TRBJ1-5; the D gene is possibly TRBD1 (5 bases). In germline, CDR1 is MNHEY, CDR2 SVGAGI. This CDR3 is built from 13 residues. V lost 5 bases and J lost 7, with 12 bases in between. The CDR3 region has the DNA TGTGCCAGCAGTAGGGGCCACCCACAGCCCCAGCATTTT. It yields the protein CASSRGHPQPQHF.

This chain joins TRBV7-3 and TRBJ2-3; 14 nucleotides match TRBD2. Germline V gene lookup returns CDR1 SGHTA and CDR2 FQGTGA. This CDR3 comprises 16 residues. V shed 5 bases and J 6 bases; nucleotides not matched to a gene: 7. In nucleotides, the CDR3 is TGTGCCAGCAGCCTCGGACTAGCGGGGGGCCTGGATACGCAGTATTTT. Amino acids: CASSLGLAGGLDTQYF.

V is TRBV2 and J is TRBJ2-1, with 11 positions matching TRBD1. The CDR3 runs to 15 residues. Germline V gene data show CDR1 as SNHLY and CDR2 as FYNNEI. Trimming at V came to 7 bases and at J to 6 bases, leaving 8 bases not matched to a gene. CDR3 bases: TGTGCCAGCACCGTACCGGGACAGGGGGTCAATGAGCAGTTCTTC. Residues: CASTVPGQGVNEQFF.

The gene calls are TRBV30 and TRBJ2-2; D is ambiguous. V lost 0 bases, J lost 7 bases, and 15 bases lay in between. CDR1 is GTSNPN, CDR2 SVGIG, per germline (reference sequence). This CDR3 comprises 15 residues. CDR3 protein: CAWSVRGTSYGELFF. The CDR3 bases are TGTGCCTGGAGTGTACGAGGAACAAGCTACGGGGAGCTGTTTTTT.

The chain uses TRBV10-2 and TRBJ1-4; D is uncertain. Germline V CDR1 and CDR2: WSHSY, SAAADI. V shed 4 bases and J shed 3 bases, with 9 bases lying between them. The CDR3 covers 14 residues. The CDR3 DNA sequence: TGCGCCAGCAGTGTACAGATGGCTAATGAAAAACTGTTTTTT. It encodes CASSVQMANEKLFF.

The V call is TRBV2, the J call TRBJ1-3; D is undetermined. The germline V gene has CDR1 SNHLY and CDR2 FYNNEI. This CDR3 is 14 amino acids long. V was pared by 7 bases and J by 2 bases, with 12 bases between. In DNA, the CDR3 is TGTGCCAGCAAGAGGGTTCAAACTGGAAACACCATATATTTT. Protein product: CASKRVQTGNTIYF.

The V gene is TRBV5-1, the J gene TRBJ1-1; the D is unclear. Germline CDR1 and CDR2: SGHRS and YFSETQ. The length of the CDR3 is 16 residues. V was clipped by 4 bases and J by 1 base, with 17 bases between them. In DNA form, the CDR3 reads TGCGCCAGCAGCCTACGGACGGGGAGAGGGAACACTGAAGCTTTCTTT. Encoded protein: CASSLRTGRGNTEAFF.

In its sample, this clone was seen a few times. V and J are TRBV2 and TRBJ1-5, with no clear D. Germline V gene data show CDR1 as SNHLY and CDR2 as FYNNEI. The CDR3 is made up of 12 amino acids. V was trimmed by 8 bases and J by 6 bases, leaving 11 bases between them. The CDR3 bases are TGTGCCAGCGGTTCTTCGGGTCAGCCCCAGCATTTT. Translation gives CASGSSGQPQHF.

The V and J genes are TRBV5-8 and TRBJ1-4; 12 bases fit TRBD1. Germline-derived CDR1 and CDR2 are SGHTS and YDEGEE. The CDR3 is 15 amino acids. V was clipped by 0 bases and J by 7 bases; unmatched bases: 1. The CDR3: CASSLEGQGAEKLFF. The CDR3 DNA sequence: TGTGCCAGCAGCTTGGAGGGACAGGGGGCTGAAAAACTGTTTTTT.

The rearrangement joins TRBV28 to TRBJ2-7; D possibly corresponds to TRBD2 (7 bases). V was pared by 6 bases and J by 3 bases, with 15 bases between. The CDR3 is 14 amino acids. Germline loops: CDR1 MDHEN, CDR2 SYDVKM. CDR3: CASSWGGPGYEQYF. The DNA for the CDR3 is TGTGCCAGCAGCTGGGGGGGGCCTGGCTACGAGCAGTACTTC.

This chain joins TRBV4-1 and TRBJ2-7; maybe TRBD2 (6 bases). V lost 0 bases to trimming and J lost 3 bases, with 9 bases between them. CDR3 size: 14 residues. CDR1 is MGHRA and CDR2 is YSYEKL in the germline V gene. CDR3 loop: CASSQDRGGYEQYF. CDR3 DNA: TGCGCCAGCAGCCAAGATCGGGGAGGCTACGAGCAGTACTTC.

The chain combines TRBV15 with TRBJ2-7; D not certain. V gave up 3 bases and J gave up 3 bases, with 6 bases separating them. The CDR3 loop spans 12 amino acids. Per the germline V gene, CDR1 is LNHNV and CDR2 is YYDKDF (reference sequence). In DNA, the CDR3 is TGTGCCACCAGCAGTCCGTACTACGAGCAGTACTTC. Its protein is CATSSPYYEQYF.

This clone has only one observation. This chain joins TRBV6-5 and TRBJ2-3; D might be TRBD2 (6 bases). Trimming removed 0 bases at V and 2 bases at J, with 9 bases between. Per the germline V gene, CDR1 is MNHEY and CDR2 is SVGAGI. The length of the CDR3 is 15 residues. The CDR3 sequence is CASSYSGTSTDTQYF. CDR3 in DNA: TGTGCCAGCAGTTACTCCGGGACTTCCACAGATACGCAGTATTTT.

V is TRBV6-5 and J is TRBJ1-4; no reliable D call. The CDR3 runs to 13 residues. Trimming took off 8 bases at V and 2 bases at J, with 9 bases between the two ends. CDR1 and CDR2 (germline): MNHEY, SVGAGI. CDR3 residues: CASARTTNEKLFF. The CDR3 coding sequence is TGTGCCAGCGCCAGAACGACTAATGAAAAACTGTTTTTT.

The rearrangement links TRBV5-4 to TRBJ2-7, with unresolved D. This CDR3 comprises 13 residues. The V and J ends lost 1 base and 10 bases respectively, with 15 bases between them. Germline V gene sequence: CDR1 SGHNT, CDR2 YYREEE (reference sequence). CDR3 coding DNA: TGTGCCAGCAGCTTGCAGGCGAACGGTCCCCAGTACTTC. Amino acids: CASSLQANGPQYF.

This chain uses TRBV25-1 with TRBJ2-7, with D maybe TRBD2 (5 bases). V lost 7 bases, J lost 3 bases, and 19 bases lay in between. This CDR3 has 15 residues. The V gene's germline CDR1 is MGHDK and CDR2 SYGVNS. CDR3 loop: CASTGPGSPLYEQYF. CDR3 in DNA: TGTGCCAGCACGGGCCCGGGGTCGCCACTCTACGAGCAGTACTTC.

This clone was counted a single time. The J gene is TRBJ1-3, the V gene TRBV5-1; 10 bases are a match to TRBD1. This CDR3 has 15 amino acids. Looked up from germline, CDR1 is SGHRS and CDR2 is YFSETQ. The J segment lost 2 bases and the V segment lost 3 bases, leaving 2 bases of the junction unmatched. The CDR3 protein is CASSWGQGTGNTIYF. The CDR3 DNA sequence: TGCGCCAGCAGCTGGGGACAGGGGACTGGAAACACCATATATTTT.